The T cell receptor beta chain under discussion was sequenced for a study of blood T cells in healthy people across ages (dated by TCRdb to about 2015). In the study overall: In model experiments, template switching captured roughly one uniquely barcoded TCR beta cDNA molecule for every two T cells. Donors of different ages were randomly distributed across sequencing lanes to avoid experimental bias. The donors were split into four age groups: young (average 16 years), middle-aged (39), aged (roughly 60) and long-lived (approximately 80). Using the same blood draw, the study looked at two additional independent replicas of 1 million unique cDNA reads for two donors, one aged 18 to 29 and the other aged 80 or older. To track age-related changes in TCR beta repertoire diversity, the study relied on deep sequencing normalized with unique cDNA molecular identifiers.

Donors were 30 to 45 systemically healthy Caucasian individuals from Russia aged roughly 6 to 90 years. About 10 milliliters of peripheral blood were drawn from each donor into EDTA-treated Vacutainer tubes. Ficoll-Paque density-gradient centrifugation was used to isolate PBMCs, with at least 7 million obtained per sample. Total RNA was extracted from PBMCs with Trizol reagent, with at least 5.5 micrograms obtained per sample. The percentages of naive CD45RAhigh/CD27high T cells were determined by flow cytometry on a PBMC aliquot from every donor. In the case of this clonotype: There is no known antigen for this receptor. No base-level quality is on record; no much larger clone is a single base apart.

What the authors observed across the whole study: Compared with the aged group, the long-lived group had more naive CD4+ T cells, fewer expanded clones and increased TCR diversity, suggesting age selection. Because profiling used bulk unsorted PBMCs, naive and antigen-experienced compartments could not be compared conclusively. There was a strong correlation between observed TCR beta diversity and the percentage of naive T cells measured by flow cytometry. Observed TCR beta diversity per million T cells fell roughly linearly with age, and a significant reduction was already apparent by age roughly 40. Donor CMV infection status was unknown, potentially confounding age-related changes in expanded clonotypes. Estimates of total diversity based on one million sequenced T cells were regarded as lower bounds and as underestimates.

The library relied on 5' RACE. Reads for this sample came from an Illumina HiSeq 2500. A second PCR of about 6 to 11 cycles was run with a J-beta primer mix and a sample-barcoded 5' primer. A template-switch 5' adaptor carrying 12 random nucleotides introduced a unique molecular identifier onto each TCR beta cDNA molecule. Each sample yielded at least 3 million CDR3-containing paired-end reads. First-strand cDNA was synthesized from all RNA with the Mint cDNA synthesis kit, primed by a TRBC-specific oligonucleotide. After uracil-DNA glycosylase treatment, a first 18-cycle PCR used universal primers M1SS and BC2_uni_R on all cDNA. The source study handled its data this way. Normalization of each sample was performed by random selection of 1 million high-quality reads, each carrying a distinct molecular identifier. Reads with shared molecular identifiers were discarded instead of being binned into consensus sequences. CDR3 identification, clonotype clustering and error correction used MiTCR with a Q25 quality threshold and the strictest error-elimination algorithm. Lower-bound total TCR beta diversity was estimated with a nonparametric unseen species model using Euler transformation. Using fastp at Q25 and MiXCR, TCRdb reprocessed the public reads and kept productive beta chains. Each record represents a unique CDR3 protein, reported with the most common genes and DNA among its rows. The V and J calls and clone size are TCRdb's, not the authors'. This sample holds over 600,000 distinct CDR3 sequences; more than 55% were observed only once. Clones ranked in the top ten supply more than 25% of the sample.

The receptor comes from a man in his forties in good health. Sample: blood.

The CDR3 region reads CASGRDREGTEAFF. The base sequence is TGTGCCAGCGGCAGGGACAGGGAAGGCACTGAAGCTTTCTTT. The rearranged segments are TRBV12-3 or TRBV12-4 and TRBJ1-1; the central 9 bases match TRBD1. From the cysteine up to the phenylalanine, the CDR3 has a length of 14 residues. This entry keeps only the CDR3 DNA: 42 bases, framed from base 1. Germline trimming: 8 bases from V, 4 bases from J; junction bases outside gene matches: 8.